This TCR beta chain was captured by sequencing in a study of T cells in tumors after PD-1 blockade. Libraries were prepared by immunoSEQ multiplex PCR; TCRdb keeps only in-frame clonotypes and omits some of them. Counted here are around 50,000 clones, roughly three quarters occurring once; the ten biggest clones make up over 15%. This clone was recorded a few times. The V gene's germline CDR1 is MNHEY and CDR2 SMNVEV (reference sequence). With 0 bases removed from V and 3 bases from J, the gap between germline ends came to 8 bases. The CDR3 contains 15 residues. The chain combines TRBV27 with TRBJ2-2, with D unclear. This material consisted of PBMCs, taken before anti-PD-1 treatment. This receptor was identified in a human donor with basal cell carcinoma. CDR3 DNA: TGTGCCAGCAGTTTATCGTTGGGGTACACCGGGGAGCTGTTTTTT. Residues: CASSLSLGYTGELFF.